This entry concerns a single T cell receptor beta chain. Participants were placed into cohorts based on the clinical history they reported. Profiled with immunoSEQ multiplex PCR; TCRdb holds only in-frame clones, not every one. The sample lists roughly 200,000 clones; roughly nine tenths were seen once. This record belongs to a study of blood T cell repertoires in COVID-19. Study-wide background: Samples of COVID-19 (acute and convalescent) were obtained from the United States, Italy and Spain.

What was sequenced was PBMCs or T cells enriched from blood (not recorded which). The TCR was taken from a woman aged 50 to 60 in a cohort exposed to, infected with or recovered from COVID-19 (not recorded which).

CDR3 nucleotides: TGTGCCAGCAGCGTACAGATGAACACTGAAGCTTTCTTT. The encoded protein is CASSVQMNTEAFF. The V call is TRBV9, the J call TRBJ1-1; D is uncertain. Trimming left V 1 base short and J 0 bases short, with 4 bases between. This CDR3 region has 13 residues. Germline CDR1 SGDLS, CDR2 YYNGEE.